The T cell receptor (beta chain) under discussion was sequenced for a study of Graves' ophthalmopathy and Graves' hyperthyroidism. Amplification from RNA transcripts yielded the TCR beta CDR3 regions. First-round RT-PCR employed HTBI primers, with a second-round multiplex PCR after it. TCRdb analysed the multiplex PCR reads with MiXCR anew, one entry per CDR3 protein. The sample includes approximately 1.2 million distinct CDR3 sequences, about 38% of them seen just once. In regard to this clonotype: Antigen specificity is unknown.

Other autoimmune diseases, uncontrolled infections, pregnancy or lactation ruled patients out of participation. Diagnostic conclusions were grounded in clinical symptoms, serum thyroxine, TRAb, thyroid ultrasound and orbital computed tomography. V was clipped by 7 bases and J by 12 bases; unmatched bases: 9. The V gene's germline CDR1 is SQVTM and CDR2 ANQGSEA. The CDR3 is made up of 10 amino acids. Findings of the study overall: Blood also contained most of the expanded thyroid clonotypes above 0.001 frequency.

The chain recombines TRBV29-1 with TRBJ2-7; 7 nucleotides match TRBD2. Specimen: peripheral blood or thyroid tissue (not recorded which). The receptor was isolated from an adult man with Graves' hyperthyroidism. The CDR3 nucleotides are TGCAGCGCCGGGGGGACCGTTTTGTACTTC. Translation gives CSAGGTVLYF.